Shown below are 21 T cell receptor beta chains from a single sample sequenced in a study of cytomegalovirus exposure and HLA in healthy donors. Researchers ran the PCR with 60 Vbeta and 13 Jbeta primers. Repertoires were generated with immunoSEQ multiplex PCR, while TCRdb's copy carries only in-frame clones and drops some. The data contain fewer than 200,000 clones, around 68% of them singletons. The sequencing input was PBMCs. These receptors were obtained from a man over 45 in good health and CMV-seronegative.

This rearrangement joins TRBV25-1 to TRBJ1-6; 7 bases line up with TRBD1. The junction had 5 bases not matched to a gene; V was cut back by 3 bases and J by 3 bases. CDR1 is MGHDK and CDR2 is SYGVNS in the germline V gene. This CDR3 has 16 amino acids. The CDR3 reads CASSDTRDSYNSPLHF. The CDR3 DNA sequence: TGTGCCAGCAGTGATACCCGGGACAGCTATAATTCACCCCTCCACTTT.

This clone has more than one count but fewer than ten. In DNA, the CDR3 is TGTGCCAGCAGCTCCGGACAGGGGAAGACTGAAGCTTTCTTT. Amino acid sequence: CASSSGQGKTEAFF. The rearrangement links TRBV7-8 to TRBJ1-1; TRBD1 matches 9 bases. The CDR3 loop spans 14 amino acids. Germline CDR1 SGHVS, CDR2 FQNEAQ. V shed 4 bases, J shed 5 bases, and the junction held 5 bases outside the gene matches.

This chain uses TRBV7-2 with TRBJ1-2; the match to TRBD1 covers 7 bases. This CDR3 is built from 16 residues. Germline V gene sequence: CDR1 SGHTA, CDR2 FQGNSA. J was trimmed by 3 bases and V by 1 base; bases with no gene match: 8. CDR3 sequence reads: CASSLVRGRRDYGYTF. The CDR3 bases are TGTGCCAGCAGCTTAGTGAGGGGGCGGAGGGACTATGGCTACACCTTC. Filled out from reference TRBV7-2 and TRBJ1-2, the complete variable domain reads GAGVSQSPSNKVTEKGKDVELRCDPISGHTALYWYRQSLGQGLEFLIYFQGNSAPDKSGLPSDRFSAERTGGSVSTLTIQRTQQEDSAVYLCASSLVRGRRDYGYTFGSGTRLTVV.

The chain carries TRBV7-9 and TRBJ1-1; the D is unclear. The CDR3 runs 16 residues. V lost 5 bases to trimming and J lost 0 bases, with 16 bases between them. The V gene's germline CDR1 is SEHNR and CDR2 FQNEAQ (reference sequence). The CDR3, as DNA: TGTGCCAGCAGCGTTGCCCCCGGGAGCTTGAACACTGAAGCTTTCTTT. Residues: CASSVAPGSLNTEAFF. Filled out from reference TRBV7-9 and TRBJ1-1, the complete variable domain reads DTGVSQNPRHKITKRGQNVTFRCDPISEHNRLYWYRQTLGQGPEFLTYFQNEAQLEKSRLLSDRFSAERPKGSFSTLEIQRTEQGDSAMYLCASSVAPGSLNTEAFFGQGTRLTVV.

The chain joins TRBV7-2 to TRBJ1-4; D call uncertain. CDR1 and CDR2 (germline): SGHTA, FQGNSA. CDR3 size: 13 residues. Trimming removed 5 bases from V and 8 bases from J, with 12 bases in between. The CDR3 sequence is CASSLGGREKLFF. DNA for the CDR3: TGTGCCAGCAGCCTGGGAGGGCGGGAAAAACTGTTTTTT.

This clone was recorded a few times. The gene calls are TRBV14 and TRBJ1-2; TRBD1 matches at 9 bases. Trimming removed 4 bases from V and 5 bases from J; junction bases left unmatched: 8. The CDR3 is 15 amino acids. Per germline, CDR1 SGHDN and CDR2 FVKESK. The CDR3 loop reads CASSPGRTGAYGYTF. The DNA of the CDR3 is TGTGCCAGCAGCCCCGGCCGGACAGGGGCGTATGGCTACACCTTC.

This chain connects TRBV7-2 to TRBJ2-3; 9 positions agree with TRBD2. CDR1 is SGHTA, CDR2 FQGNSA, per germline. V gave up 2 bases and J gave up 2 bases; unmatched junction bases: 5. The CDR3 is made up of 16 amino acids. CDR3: CASSLRASGNTDTQYF. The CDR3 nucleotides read TGTGCCAGCAGCTTAAGGGCTAGCGGGAACACAGATACGCAGTATTTT.

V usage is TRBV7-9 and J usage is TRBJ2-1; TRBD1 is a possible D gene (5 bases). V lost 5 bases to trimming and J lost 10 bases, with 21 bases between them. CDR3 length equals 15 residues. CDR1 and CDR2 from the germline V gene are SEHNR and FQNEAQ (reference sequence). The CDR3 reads CASSPDQTALREQFF. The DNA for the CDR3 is TGTGCCAGCAGCCCAGATCAGACAGCCCTCAGGGAGCAGTTCTTC.

The chain's CDR3 is CAIRGDRGENIQYF. The CDR3 nucleotides are TGTGCCATCAGGGGGGACAGGGGAGAAAACATTCAGTACTTC. V gene TRBV10-3 combines with J gene TRBJ2-4, with 10 bases fitting TRBD1. The CDR3 has 14 amino acids. The V gene end was trimmed by 6 bases and the J gene end by 5 bases; junction bases not matched to a gene: 4. Looked up from germline, CDR1 is ENHRY and CDR2 is SYGVKD.

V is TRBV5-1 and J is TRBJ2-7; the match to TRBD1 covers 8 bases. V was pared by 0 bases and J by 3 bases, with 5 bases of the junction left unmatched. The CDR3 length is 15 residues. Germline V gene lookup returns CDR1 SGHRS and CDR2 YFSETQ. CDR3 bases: TGCGCCAGCAGCTTGGATGCCGGACAGGGCTACGAGCAGTACTTC. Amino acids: CASSLDAGQGYEQYF.

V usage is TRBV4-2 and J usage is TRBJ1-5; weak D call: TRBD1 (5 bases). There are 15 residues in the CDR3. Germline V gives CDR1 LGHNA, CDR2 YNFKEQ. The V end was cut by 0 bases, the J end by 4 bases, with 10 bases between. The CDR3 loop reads CASSQDVRDNQPQHF. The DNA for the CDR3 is TGTGCCAGCAGCCAAGATGTCAGGGATAATCAGCCCCAGCATTTT.

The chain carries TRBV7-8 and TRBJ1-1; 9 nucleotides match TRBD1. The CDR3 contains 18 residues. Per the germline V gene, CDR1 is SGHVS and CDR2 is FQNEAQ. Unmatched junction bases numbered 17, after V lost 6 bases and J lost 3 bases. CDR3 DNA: TGTGCCAGCAGGGGACGGGACAGGGTGAGGGAAAGACACACTGAAGCTTTCTTT. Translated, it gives CASRGRDRVRERHTEAFF. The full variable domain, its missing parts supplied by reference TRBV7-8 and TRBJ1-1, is GAGVSQSPRYKVAKRGQDVALRCDPISGHVSLFWYQQALGQGPEFLTYFQNEAQLDKSGLPSDRFFAERPEGSVSTLKIQRTQQEDSAVYLCASRGRDRVRERHTEAFFGQGTRLTVV.

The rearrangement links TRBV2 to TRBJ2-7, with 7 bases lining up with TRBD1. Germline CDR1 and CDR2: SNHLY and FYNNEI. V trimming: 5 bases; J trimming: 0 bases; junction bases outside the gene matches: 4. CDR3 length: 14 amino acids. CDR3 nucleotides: TGTGCCAGCAGTACCGGGACAGACTCCTACGAGCAGTACTTC. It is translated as CASSTGTDSYEQYF.

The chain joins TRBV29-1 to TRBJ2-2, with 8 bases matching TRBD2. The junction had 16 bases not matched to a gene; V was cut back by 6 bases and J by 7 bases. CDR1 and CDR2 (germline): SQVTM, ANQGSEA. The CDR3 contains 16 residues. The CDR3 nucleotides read TGCAGCGTGGGCCGACAAGCGGGGGCCCTCGGCGGGGAGCTGTTTTTT. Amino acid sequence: CSVGRQAGALGGELFF.

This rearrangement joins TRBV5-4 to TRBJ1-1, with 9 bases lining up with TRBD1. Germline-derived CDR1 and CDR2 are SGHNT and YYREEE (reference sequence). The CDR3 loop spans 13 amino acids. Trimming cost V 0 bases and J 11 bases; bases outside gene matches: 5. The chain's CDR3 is CASSLGQGEAAFF. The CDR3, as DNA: TGTGCCAGCAGCTTGGGACAGGGGGAGGCGGCTTTCTTT.

The CDR3 loop is CASSIAAGGYGYTF. Here the CDR3 DNA reads TGTGCCAGTAGTATAGCTGCAGGGGGCTATGGCTACACCTTC. The rearrangement joins TRBV19 to TRBJ1-2; 7 bases line up with TRBD1. The V segment lost 1 base and the J segment 4 bases; nucleotides outside the gene matches: 3. The CDR3 contains 14 residues. Germline assignment: CDR1 LNHDA and CDR2 SQIVND (reference sequence).

CDR3 coding DNA: TGCAGCGTTGATGAGCTAGCAACCGGGGAGCTGTTTTTT. Protein product: CSVDELATGELFF. J is TRBJ2-2 and V is TRBV29-1, with D tentatively TRBD2 (5 bases). CDR1 is SQVTM and CDR2 is ANQGSEA in the germline V gene. V lost 3 bases and J lost 5, with 10 bases in between. CDR3 length equals 13 residues.

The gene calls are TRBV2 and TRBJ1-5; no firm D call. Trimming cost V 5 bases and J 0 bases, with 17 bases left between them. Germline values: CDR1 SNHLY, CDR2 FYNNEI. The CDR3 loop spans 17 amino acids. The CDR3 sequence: CASSQVGRFYSNQPQHF. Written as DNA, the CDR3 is TGTGCCAGCAGTCAGGTGGGCAGGTTTTATAGCAATCAGCCCCAGCATTTT.

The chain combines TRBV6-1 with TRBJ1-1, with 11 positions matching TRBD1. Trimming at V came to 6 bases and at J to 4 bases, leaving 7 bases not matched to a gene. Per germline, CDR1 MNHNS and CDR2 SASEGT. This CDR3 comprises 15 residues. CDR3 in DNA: TGTGCCAGCAGAACCTCCGGGACAGGGGGCACTGAAGCTTTCTTT. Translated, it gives CASRTSGTGGTEAFF.

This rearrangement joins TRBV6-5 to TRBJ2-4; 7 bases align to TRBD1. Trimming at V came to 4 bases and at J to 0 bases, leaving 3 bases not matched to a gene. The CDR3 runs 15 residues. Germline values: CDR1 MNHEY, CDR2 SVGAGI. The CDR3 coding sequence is TGTGCCAGCAGTTCAGGGACAGTAGCCAAAAACATTCAGTACTTC. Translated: CASSSGTVAKNIQYF.

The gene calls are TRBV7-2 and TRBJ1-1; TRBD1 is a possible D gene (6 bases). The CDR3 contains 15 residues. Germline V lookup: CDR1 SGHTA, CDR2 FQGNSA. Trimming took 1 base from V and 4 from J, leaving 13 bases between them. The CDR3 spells CASSLGGGRVTEAFF. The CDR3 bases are TGTGCCAGCAGCTTAGGCGGGGGGCGGGTCACTGAAGCTTTCTTT.